This TCR beta chain was profiled in a study of T cells after yellow fever vaccination. There are many counts of this clonotype. No antigen is known for it. V lost 3 bases to trimming and J lost 0 bases; unmatched junction nucleotides: 2. CDR1 and CDR2 from the germline V gene are DFQATT and SNEGSKA (reference sequence). CDR3 size: 13 residues. A single record per CDR3 protein comes from TCRdb applying MiXCR to the 5' RACE reads. The sample has 300,000 to 350,000 distinct CDR3 sequences, 3% to 4.5% seen once. Findings and limits, study-wide: The study noted that FACS-sorted repertoires could contain abundant clonotypes contaminating from the bulk population. When the response was secondary, it was weaker but reached its peak faster, day 5 versus 15.

Sequenced here: PBMCs, sampled 5 days after the yellow fever booster vaccination. The clonotype was recovered from a man aged 18 to 29 who received the YFV17D yellow fever vaccine. The chain couples TRBV20-1 to TRBJ2-7, with 7 positions matching TRBD1. The CDR3 sequence is CSASRDSSYEQYF. The DNA of the CDR3 is TGCAGTGCTAGCAGGGACAGCTCCTACGAGCAGTACTTC.